The clone carrying this TCR beta chain was counted many times. Its antigen remains unidentified. This entry comes from a study of T-cell reconstitution after alpha-beta-depleted transplantation in children. Study observations and caveats: In some patients, recipient T cells and intrathymic progenitors surviving conditioning explained high day-60 diversity. T-cell numbers and diversity one year post-transplant derived largely from freshly generated T cells. In patients about two months after transplant, alpha-beta T cells reportedly arose from several hundred expanded graft clones.

Using unique molecular identifiers, the investigators prepared the TCRbeta library. TCRdb ran MiXCR on the PCR reads and lists one entry per CDR3 protein. The table lists fewer than 1 million distinct CDR3 sequences, approximately 15% of them singletons. The V gene's germline CDR1 is SGHVS and CDR2 FQNEAQ. With 1 base clipped from V and 4 bases from J, the junction kept 9 bases outside the gene matches. CDR3 size: 17 residues. This receptor was taken from a male patient younger than 18 who had a stem cell transplant for acute lymphoblastic leukemia, so the T cells may come from the graft donor. This specimen consisted of PBMCs, mostly from graft donor cells, obtained 360 days after TCRalphabeta/CD19-depleted stem cell transplant. The V call is TRBV7-8, the J call TRBJ1-4; 7 bases align to TRBD1. The CDR3 protein is CASSLGAWTGHNEKLFF. The CDR3 DNA is TGTGCCAGCAGCTTAGGAGCTTGGACAGGCCATAATGAAAAACTGTTTTTT.